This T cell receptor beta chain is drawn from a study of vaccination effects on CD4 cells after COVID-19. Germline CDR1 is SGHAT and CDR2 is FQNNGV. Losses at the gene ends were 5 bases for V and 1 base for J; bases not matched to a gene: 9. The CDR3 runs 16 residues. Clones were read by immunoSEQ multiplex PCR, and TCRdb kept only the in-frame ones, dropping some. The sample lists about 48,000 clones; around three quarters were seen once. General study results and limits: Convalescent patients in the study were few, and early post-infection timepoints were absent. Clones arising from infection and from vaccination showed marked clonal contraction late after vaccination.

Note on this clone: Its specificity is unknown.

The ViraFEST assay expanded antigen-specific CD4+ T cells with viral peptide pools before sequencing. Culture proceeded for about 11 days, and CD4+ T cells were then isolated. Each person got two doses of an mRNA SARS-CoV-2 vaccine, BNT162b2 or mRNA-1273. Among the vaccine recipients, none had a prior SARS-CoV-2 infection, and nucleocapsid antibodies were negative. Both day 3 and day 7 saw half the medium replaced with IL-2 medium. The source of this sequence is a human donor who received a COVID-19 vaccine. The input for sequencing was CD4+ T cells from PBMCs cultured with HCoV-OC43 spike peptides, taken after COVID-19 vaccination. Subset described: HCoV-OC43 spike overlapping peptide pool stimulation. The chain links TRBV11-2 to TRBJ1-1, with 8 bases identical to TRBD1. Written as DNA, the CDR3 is TGTGCCAGCAGCCCCAGAGGTCAGGGGGCGAACACTGAAGCTTTCTTT. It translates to CASSPRGQGANTEAFF.